The 9 T cell receptor beta chains given below trace back to one sample, sequenced in a study of Ad26.COV2.S vaccination and SARS-CoV-2 variants. Documented treatment: about 20 received Ad26.COV2.S at low or high dose, single or two shots; 5 received placebo; per-sample allocation not given. Vaccine and placebo recipients were sampled on day 63 after the first injection. The data were produced by immunoSEQ multiplex PCR, yet TCRdb's version contains in-frame clones alone and is incomplete. Of around 340,000 clones in the sample, around 89% were seen once. This sample comprised peripheral blood, obtained in a trial of Ad26.COV2.S vaccine versus placebo. The receptors here all came from a person between 18 and 59 years old who received the Ad26.COV2.S COVID-19 vaccine or a placebo.

The chain uses TRBV10-3 and TRBJ2-2; TRBD2 aligns across 8 bases. CDR3 length: 15 residues. Germline values: CDR1 ENHRY, CDR2 SYGVKD. V lost 5 bases to trimming and J lost 4 bases; unmatched junction nucleotides: 6. CDR3 protein: CAISSGTSLTGELFF. In nucleotides, the CDR3 is TGTGCCATCAGTTCTGGGACTAGTCTCACCGGGGAGCTGTTTTTT.

V is TRBV6-2 or TRBV6-3 and J is TRBJ1-2; D gene uncertain. V dropped 2 bases and J dropped 10 bases, with 14 bases sitting between them. In germline, CDR1 is MNHEY, CDR2 SVGEGT. The CDR3 contains 13 residues. CDR3 protein: CASSYSPGLNYTF. The CDR3, as DNA: TGTGCCAGCAGTTACAGTCCGGGCTTGAACTACACCTTC.

V and J are TRBV28 and TRBJ2-2; D not certain. The CDR3 sequence is 11 residues long. Germline V gives CDR1 MDHEN, CDR2 SYDVKM. V gave up 6 bases and J gave up 10 bases, with 9 bases separating them. CDR3 residues: CASRRRLELFF. CDR3 DNA sequence: TGTGCCAGCAGGCGAAGACTGGAGCTGTTTTTT.

J is TRBJ1-1 and V is TRBV9, with unresolved D. The CDR3 runs to 14 residues. The V gene's germline CDR1 is SGDLS and CDR2 YYNGEE. V shed 0 bases and J shed 4 bases, with 10 bases lying between them. The CDR3 region has the DNA TGTGCCAGCAGCGTAGGATGGAGCCTCACTGAAGCTTTCTTT. Translating gives CASSVGWSLTEAFF. Full variable domain (remainder filled in from reference TRBV9 and TRBJ1-1): DSGVTQTPKHLITATGQRVTLRCSPRSGDLSVYWYQQSLDQGLQFLIQYYNGEERAKGNILERFSAQQFPDLHSELNLSSLELGDSALYFCASSVGWSLTEAFFGQGTRLTVV.

This chain connects TRBV7-9 to TRBJ2-2; D ambiguous. Germline loops: CDR1 SEHNR, CDR2 FQNEAQ (reference sequence). The CDR3 has 17 residues. Deletions cut 0 bases from V and 0 bases from J, with 11 bases between. CDR3 in DNA: TGTGCCAGCAGCTTAGCGTATACGGATGCGAACACCGGGGAGCTGTTTTTT. This sequence encodes CASSLAYTDANTGELFF.

The chain combines TRBV5-1 with TRBJ1-1; TRBD1 might be the D (6 bases). The germline V gene has CDR1 SGHRS and CDR2 YFSETQ. The germline V and J ends were trimmed by 5 bases and 7 bases, with 12 bases remaining between them. This CDR3 comprises 12 residues. The CDR3 is CASSRGGYEAFF. CDR3 DNA: TGCGCCAGCAGTCGAGGGGGATATGAAGCTTTCTTT.

The chain has TRBV30 and TRBJ2-3, with TRBD2 identical over 14 bases. Looked up from germline, CDR1 is GTSNPN and CDR2 is SVGIG (reference sequence). V trimming: 2 bases; J trimming: 11 bases; junction bases outside the gene matches: 3. The CDR3 is 13 residues long. DNA of the CDR3: TGTGCCTGGAGTACCGGGACTAGCGGGGGGCAGTATTTT. Protein product: CAWSTGTSGGQYF.

The gene calls are TRBV27 and TRBJ1-5; 12 positions agree with TRBD1. V dropped 0 bases and J dropped 6; count of bases not matched to a gene: 0. Germline CDR1 is MNHEY and CDR2 is SMNVEV (reference sequence). This CDR3 is 15 amino acids long. This chain's CDR3 is CASSLSGQGAQPQHF. Written as DNA, the CDR3 is TGTGCCAGCAGTTTATCGGGACAGGGGGCTCAGCCCCAGCATTTT.

Written as DNA, the CDR3 is TGTGCCAGCAGTTACGGACCGGGACAGGGCACAGATACGCAGTATTTT. It yields the protein CASSYGPGQGTDTQYF. The V and J genes are TRBV7-2 and TRBJ2-3, with TRBD1 identical over 8 bases. V gave up 6 bases and J gave up 1 base; unmatched junction bases: 9. CDR3 size: 16 residues. CDR1 is SGHTA and CDR2 is FQGNSA in the germline V gene. Variable domain in full (rest from reference TRBV7-2 and TRBJ2-3): GAGVSQSPSNKVTEKGKDVELRCDPISGHTALYWYRQSLGQGLEFLIYFQGNSAPDKSGLPSDRFSAERTGGSVSTLTIQRTQQEDSAVYLCASSYGPGQGTDTQYFGPGTRLTVL.